These 26 T cell receptor beta chains share one sample of origin, sequenced in a study of cytomegalovirus exposure and HLA in healthy donors. PCR used 60 Vbeta primers and 13 Jbeta primers. The assay was immunoSEQ multiplex PCR, and TCRdb's table has in-frame clones only and misses some. This listing includes 100,000 or so clones. Sequencing input: PBMCs. The origin of the receptors is a woman aged 30 to 39 in good health and CMV-seronegative.

The chain has TRBV28 and TRBJ2-3; maybe TRBD1 (5 bases). The germline V gene encodes CDR1 MDHEN and CDR2 SYDVKM. The CDR3 has 17 amino acids. Between the trimmed V and J ends, which lost 6 bases and 3 bases, there was a span of 22 bases. The chain's CDR3 is CASSPLRASVVTDTQYF. DNA for the CDR3: TGTGCCAGCAGCCCTCTCAGGGCTTCGGTTGTAACAGATACGCAGTATTTT.

The chain recombines TRBV28 with TRBJ2-1; D not certain. The CDR3 runs 14 residues. Trimming took off 5 bases at V and 2 bases at J, with 10 bases between the two ends. The germline gives CDR1 MDHEN, CDR2 SYDVKM. The CDR3 nucleotides read TGTGCCAGCAGTCCGATCGGAGCCTACAATGAGCAGTTCTTC. Residues: CASSPIGAYNEQFF.

The rearrangement links TRBV29-1 to TRBJ1-2; 12 bases are a match to TRBD1. Germline loops: CDR1 SQVTM, CDR2 ANQGSEA. Trimming took 4 bases from V and 8 from J; bases not matched to a gene: 11. The CDR3 consists of 15 residues. The CDR3 region is CSVVLPGQGARGYTF. In DNA, the CDR3 is TGCAGCGTTGTCCTCCCGGGACAGGGGGCGCGGGGCTACACCTTC. The full variable domain, completed using reference TRBV29-1 and TRBJ1-2, is SAVISQKPSRDICQRGTSLTIQCQVDSQVTMMFWYRQQPGQSLTLIATANQGSEATYESGFVIDKFPISRPNLTFSTLTVSNMSPEDSSIYLCSVVLPGQGARGYTFGSGTRLTVV.

The gene calls are TRBV28 and TRBJ1-2, with 9 bases fitting TRBD1. There are 14 residues in the CDR3. Trimming cost V 2 bases and J 8 bases; bases outside gene matches: 6. Germline V gene sequence: CDR1 MDHEN, CDR2 SYDVKM. The CDR3: CASSLIQGAGGYTF. The CDR3 DNA reads as TGTGCCAGCAGTTTAATACAGGGGGCTGGCGGCTACACCTTC.

This chain joins TRBV28 and TRBJ2-7, with TRBD1 identical over 7 bases. The CDR3 extends over 13 amino acids. Germline V gives CDR1 MDHEN, CDR2 SYDVKM. The J segment lost 7 bases and the V segment lost 6 bases, leaving 9 bases of the junction unmatched. The CDR3 bases are TGTGCCAGCAGACGACCGACAGGGAAGGAGCAGTACTTC. It is translated as CASRRPTGKEQYF. Supplemented by reference TRBV28 and TRBJ2-7, the full variable domain reads DVKVTQSSRYLVKRTGEKVFLECVQDMDHENMFWYRQDPGLGLRLIYFSYDVKMKEKGDIPEGYSVSREKKERFSLILESASTNQTSMYLCASRRPTGKEQYFGPGTRLTVT.

V usage is TRBV7-9 and J usage is TRBJ2-7; a weak D match, TRBD2 (5 bases). The ends were cut back, 1 base at V and 1 base at J, with 11 bases in the middle. From germline, CDR1 is SEHNR and CDR2 FQNEAQ (reference sequence). The CDR3 has 15 amino acids. This CDR3 reads CASSLERTGSYEQYF. CDR3 nucleotides: TGTGCCAGCAGCTTAGAGAGGACTGGATCCTACGAGCAGTACTTC.

The rearrangement joins TRBV28 to TRBJ1-4; 7 bases agree with TRBD1. The length of the CDR3 is 14 residues. V was pared by 3 bases and J by 3 bases, with 1 base of the junction left unmatched. CDR1 is MDHEN, CDR2 SYDVKM, per germline. The DNA of the CDR3 is TGTGCCAGCAGTTTGCAGGGGGCTAATGAAAAACTGTTTTTT. Its translation is CASSLQGANEKLFF.

The V call is TRBV4-1, the J call TRBJ2-7; 8 bases map to TRBD1. The CDR3 sequence is 15 residues long. Germline CDR1 reads MGHRA; CDR2 reads YSYEKL. With 1 base clipped from V and 3 bases from J, the junction kept 5 bases outside the gene matches. CDR3 nucleotide sequence: TGCGCCAGCAGCCAAGTTAGACAGGGGAACTACGAGCAGTACTTC. The encoded protein is CASSQVRQGNYEQYF.

The rearrangement joins TRBV5-1 to TRBJ2-1; TRBD2 agrees at 10 bases. This CDR3 region has 16 residues. The junction had 9 bases not matched to a gene; V was cut back by 4 bases and J by 5 bases. The germline CDR1 and CDR2 sequences are SGHRS and YFSETQ. CDR3 DNA: TGCGCCAGCAGCCCGACCACTAGCGGGATCGACAATGAGCAGTTCTTC. It codes for CASSPTTSGIDNEQFF.

The V call is TRBV4-1, the J call TRBJ1-1, with D perhaps matching TRBD1 (6 bases). The V end was cut by 4 bases, the J end by 3 bases, with 18 bases between. The CDR3 consists of 16 residues. CDR1 and CDR2 (germline): MGHRA, YSYEKL. CDR3 amino acids: CASSRFVPPGDTEAFF. The CDR3 DNA is TGCGCCAGCAGCCGATTCGTACCCCCAGGGGACACTGAAGCTTTCTTT.

The chain has TRBV30 and TRBJ1-4; D is ambiguous. CDR1 is GTSNPN, CDR2 SVGIG, per germline (reference sequence). The CDR3 runs to 12 residues. V dropped 2 bases and J dropped 7 bases, with 8 bases sitting between them. The CDR3 spells CAWSKQPEKLFF. The CDR3 DNA is TGTGCCTGGAGTAAACAGCCTGAAAAACTGTTTTTT. Full variable domain (outside the CDR3, taken from reference TRBV30 and TRBJ1-4): SQTIHQWPATLVQPVGSPLSLECTVEGTSNPNLYWYRQAAGRGLQLLFYSVGIGQISSEVPQNLSASRPQDRQFILSSKKLLLSDSGFYLCAWSKQPEKLFFGSGTQLSVL.

The rearrangement uses TRBV6-1 and TRBJ1-2; 7 bases fit TRBD1. Germline V gives CDR1 MNHNS, CDR2 SASEGT. The length of the CDR3 is 13 residues. V was clipped by 2 bases and J by 4 bases; unmatched bases: 1. The CDR3, as DNA: TGTGCCAGCAGTGAATGGGACAGCTATGGCTACACCTTC. Its translation: CASSEWDSYGYTF.

This rearrangement joins TRBV28 to TRBJ2-3, with TRBD1 matching 8 bases. Germline CDR1 and CDR2: MDHEN and SYDVKM. Germline trimming cut 4 bases from V and 2 bases from J; bases unmatched to any gene: 5. CDR3 length: 15 amino acids. This CDR3 reads CASSSPGQVTDTQYF. The DNA for the CDR3 is TGTGCCAGCAGTTCCCCGGGACAGGTCACAGATACGCAGTATTTT. Filled out from reference TRBV28 and TRBJ2-3, the complete variable domain reads DVKVTQSSRYLVKRTGEKVFLECVQDMDHENMFWYRQDPGLGLRLIYFSYDVKMKEKGDIPEGYSVSREKKERFSLILESASTNQTSMYLCASSSPGQVTDTQYFGPGTRLTVL.

The J gene is TRBJ2-7, the V gene TRBV30; a possible D gene is TRBD2 (7 bases). The V gene lost 1 base and the J gene lost 2 bases, with 15 bases spanning the gap. This CDR3 region has 15 residues. Germline CDR1 reads GTSNPN; CDR2 reads SVGIG (reference sequence). CDR3 region: CAWSAPRGRAYEQYF. In nucleotides, the CDR3 is TGTGCCTGGAGTGCACCGAGGGGGAGGGCCTACGAGCAGTACTTC.

V and J are TRBV19 and TRBJ1-2; D is perhaps TRBD1 (6 bases). The CDR3 consists of 14 residues. V was pared by 3 bases and J by 6 bases, with 14 bases between. Germline V gene sequence: CDR1 LNHDA, CDR2 SQIVND (reference sequence). The CDR3: CASSIGRGKDGYTF. CDR3 nucleotide sequence: TGTGCCAGTAGTATTGGCAGGGGCAAGGATGGCTACACCTTC.

The CDR3 protein is CASSETGQGFNYGYTF. The CDR3 DNA is TGTGCCAGCAGTGAGACAGGGCAGGGGTTTAACTATGGCTACACCTTC. The J gene is TRBJ1-2, the V gene TRBV28; 7 bases agree with TRBD1. The J segment lost 1 base and the V segment lost 5 bases, leaving 10 bases of the junction unmatched. Germline V gene lookup returns CDR1 MDHEN and CDR2 SYDVKM. The CDR3 totals 16 residues.

V is TRBV9 and J is TRBJ1-1; possible D gene TRBD1, 6 bases. Looked up from germline, CDR1 is SGDLS and CDR2 is YYNGEE. The CDR3 is made up of 14 amino acids. Between the trimmed V and J ends, which lost 0 bases and 6 bases, there was a span of 12 bases. CDR3 region: CASSVAGGFAEAFF. CDR3 nucleotide sequence: TGTGCCAGCAGCGTAGCGGGGGGCTTCGCTGAAGCTTTCTTT.

The chain recombines TRBV7-3 with TRBJ2-1; TRBD2 matches at 14 bases. CDR3 length equals 17 residues. The germline gives CDR1 SGHTA, CDR2 FQGTGA. Losses at the gene ends were 5 bases for V and 7 bases for J; bases not matched to a gene: 10. The CDR3: CASSQGTSGSVGNEQFF. The CDR3 DNA sequence: TGTGCCAGCAGCCAAGGGACTAGCGGGAGTGTAGGAAATGAGCAGTTCTTC.

This rearrangement joins TRBV15 to TRBJ1-1; D possibly corresponds to TRBD1 (6 bases). This CDR3 spans 14 amino acids. CDR1 is LNHNV and CDR2 is YYDKDF in the germline V gene (reference sequence). Trimming pared 5 bases from V and 7 bases from J, leaving 17 bases between. The CDR3: CATSENRVYGEAFF. CDR3 coding DNA: TGTGCCACCAGCGAAAACAGGGTGTATGGTGAAGCTTTCTTT. Variable domain in full (rest from reference TRBV15 and TRBJ1-1): DAMVIQNPRYQVTQFGKPVTLSCSQTLNHNVMYWYQQKSSQAPKLLFHYYDKDFNNEADTPDNFQSRRPNTSFCFLDIRSPGLGDTAMYLCATSENRVYGEAFFGQGTRLTVV.

The CDR3 is CASSRATGLNTEAFF. The CDR3 bases are TGTGCCAGCAGCCGAGCGACAGGACTGAACACTGAAGCTTTCTTT. The V and J genes are TRBV5-6 and TRBJ1-1, with D perhaps TRBD1 (6 bases). The germline V and J ends were trimmed by 4 bases and 0 bases, with 13 bases remaining between them. The CDR3 spans 15 residues. Germline CDR1 is SGHDT and CDR2 is YYEEEE.

The V call is TRBV18, the J call TRBJ2-3; 8 nucleotides match TRBD1. Trimming at V came to 4 bases and at J to 6 bases, leaving 12 bases not matched to a gene. CDR3 length equals 16 residues. Germline assignment: CDR1 KGHSH and CDR2 LQKENI. The CDR3 DNA reads as TGTGCCAGCTCACGGACAGGGAATTCAAGGGGCGATACGCAGTATTTT. This gives the protein CASSRTGNSRGDTQYF.

The genes are TRBV19 and TRBJ2-7; a weak D match, TRBD2 (6 bases). The length of the CDR3 is 14 residues. CDR1 is LNHDA and CDR2 is SQIVND in the germline V gene (reference sequence). V was cut by 0 bases and J by 3 bases, with 9 bases left in between. The CDR3 protein is CASSIDQGGYEQYF. The CDR3 DNA sequence: TGTGCCAGTAGTATAGATCAGGGAGGCTACGAGCAGTACTTC.

The genes are TRBV9 and TRBJ2-6, with 10 positions matching TRBD1. CDR3 length: 18 residues. With 4 bases clipped from V and 1 base from J, the junction kept 8 bases outside the gene matches. Per the germline V gene, CDR1 is SGDLS and CDR2 is YYNGEE. Written as DNA, the CDR3 is TGTGCCAGCAGCCCTAAGACAGGGGGCGGGTCTGGGGCCAACGTCCTGACTTTC. Its translation is CASSPKTGGGSGANVLTF. Full variable domain (rest looked up from reference TRBV9 and TRBJ2-6): DSGVTQTPKHLITATGQRVTLRCSPRSGDLSVYWYQQSLDQGLQFLIQYYNGEERAKGNILERFSAQQFPDLHSELNLSSLELGDSALYFCASSPKTGGGSGANVLTFGAGSRLTVL.

The chain uses TRBV19 and TRBJ2-7; the match to TRBD2 covers 8 bases. Trimming cost V 5 bases and J 7 bases; bases outside gene matches: 13. Germline V CDR1 and CDR2: LNHDA, SQIVND (reference sequence). This CDR3 comprises 15 residues. The CDR3 DNA sequence: TGTGCCAGTAGTCACCTAGCGGGTGGTGAATGGGAGCAGTACTTC. This codes for CASSHLAGGEWEQYF.

This rearrangement joins TRBV5-5 to TRBJ1-6; tentative D call: TRBD1 (6 bases). V was pared by 2 bases and J by 8 bases, with 11 bases between. CDR3 length: 14 amino acids. From germline, CDR1 is SGHKS and CDR2 YYEKEE (reference sequence). In DNA form, the CDR3 reads TGTGCCAGCAGCTTTTGGGGGCTCGATTCACCCCTCCACTTT. This gives the protein CASSFWGLDSPLHF.

V and J are TRBV23-1 and TRBJ1-2, with D maybe TRBD1 (5 bases). TRBV23-1 is designated an ORF whose function remains uncertain. The CDR3 covers 16 residues. V lost 3 bases to trimming and J lost 0 bases, with 14 bases between them. CDR3 region: CASSHGRAITNYGYTF. CDR3 coding DNA: TGCGCCAGCAGTCACGGCAGGGCGATAACTAACTATGGCTACACCTTC.